The TCR beta chain described here comes from a study of B cell selection in AIRE deficiency. Here immunoSEQ multiplex PCR was the method, and the copy in TCRdb shows in-frame clones only, minus some. The repertoire holds about 24,000 clones, with roughly 97% as singletons. CDR1 and CDR2 (germline): SGHRS, YFSETQ. With 4 bases clipped from V and 0 bases from J, the junction kept 6 bases outside the gene matches. The CDR3 has 15 amino acids. Note on this clone: What it binds is not known.

Sorting defined conventional CD4 T cells as CD4+CD127+. Study-wide results and caveats: Of over 3,500 shared Treg TCRbeta sequences, roughly 33% were healthy-only, approximately 9% patient-only. With only TCRbeta sequenced, less than 45% of shared healthy Treg sequences overlapped Tconv. Around a third of healthy-donor shared Treg TCRbeta sequences appeared in patient Tconv cells.

The chain employs TRBV5-1 and TRBJ1-1; TRBD1 matches 7 bases. The sample comprised CD4+CD127+ conventional T cells sorted from PBMCs. The sequence came from a human donor in good health. The CDR3 DNA sequence: TGCGCCAGCAGCCCCGGGACAGCCTTGAACACTGAAGCTTTCTTT. Protein: CASSPGTALNTEAFF.